This passage covers 8 T cell receptor beta chains from one sample sequenced in a study of blood T cell repertoires in COVID-19. Some clones are missing from TCRdb's copy, which holds only in-frame ones; the method was immunoSEQ multiplex PCR. The table lists about 170,000 clones, roughly 86% of them singletons. The sample comprised peripheral blood. The receptors originated from a man aged 65 to 85 with acute or convalescent COVID-19.

J is TRBJ1-2 and V is TRBV4-2; 7 bases line up with TRBD1. The junction had 14 bases not matched to a gene; V was cut back by 4 bases and J by 3 bases. The CDR3 loop spans 17 amino acids. Germline-derived CDR1 and CDR2 are LGHNA and YNFKEQ. This chain's CDR3 is CASSPVGSDRPDYGYTF. CDR3 bases: TGTGCCAGCAGCCCGGTAGGTTCGGACAGGCCGGACTATGGCTACACCTTC.

The genes are TRBV14 and TRBJ1-6, with D uncertain. V was trimmed by 1 base and J by 4 bases, leaving 8 bases between them. The CDR3 runs to 15 residues. Per the germline V gene, CDR1 is SGHDN and CDR2 is FVKESK. The chain's CDR3 is CASSQGASYNSPLHF. CDR3 nucleotides: TGTGCCAGCAGCCAAGGAGCCTCTTATAATTCACCCCTCCACTTT.

This chain connects TRBV11-3 to TRBJ2-3; possibly TRBD2 for D (6 bases). The V and J ends lost 0 bases and 4 bases respectively, with 11 bases between them. CDR3 length: 15 amino acids. Germline CDR1 SGHNT, CDR2 YENEEA. As DNA, the CDR3 is TGTGCCAGCAGCTTAGATTTCGGGACTCCAGATACGCAGTATTTT. Its protein is CASSLDFGTPDTQYF. The full variable domain, completed using reference TRBV11-3 and TRBJ2-3, is EAGVVQSPRYKIIEKKQPVAFWCNPISGHNTLYWYLQNLGQGPELLIRYENEEAVDDSQLPKDRFSAERLKGVDSTLKIQPAELGDSAVYLCASSLDFGTPDTQYFGPGTRLTVL.

This clone occurred a few times. The chain carries TRBV29-1 and TRBJ1-2, with D possibly matching TRBD1 (5 bases). Between the trimmed V and J ends, which lost 6 bases and 4 bases, there was a span of 18 bases. The CDR3 covers 14 residues. CDR1 is SQVTM and CDR2 is ANQGSEA in the germline V gene. As DNA, the CDR3 is TGCAGCGTAGGGTCCGGGGGAAATGGCTATGGCTACACCTTC. It is translated as CSVGSGGNGYGYTF.

The chain employs TRBV19 and TRBJ2-5, with D maybe TRBD2 (5 bases). Germline values: CDR1 LNHDA, CDR2 SQIVND (reference sequence). This CDR3 comprises 15 residues. V was pared by 1 base and J by 5 bases, with 14 bases between. The CDR3, as DNA: TGTGCCAGTAGTATAGCGGCCAGTTGGAGGGAGACCCAGTACTTC. Protein: CASSIAASWRETQYF.

This clone was seen just once. V usage is TRBV28 and J usage is TRBJ2-7, with TRBD1 matching 7 bases. V trimming: 2 bases; J trimming: 4 bases; junction bases outside the gene matches: 5. In germline, CDR1 is MDHEN, CDR2 SYDVKM. The CDR3 runs 14 residues. The CDR3 nucleotides read TGTGCCAGCAGTTTAACAGGGGCTGGATACGAGCAGTACTTC. It encodes CASSLTGAGYEQYF.

This clone was detected only a few times. The rearrangement joins TRBV2 to TRBJ1-5; no clear D. This CDR3 spans 13 amino acids. The germline V and J ends were trimmed by 5 bases and 4 bases, with 9 bases remaining between them. The germline CDR1 and CDR2 sequences are SNHLY and FYNNEI. CDR3 sequence reads: CASSYNKNQPQHF. DNA for the CDR3: TGTGCCAGCAGTTATAACAAGAATCAGCCCCAGCATTTT.

The gene calls are TRBV5-1 and TRBJ1-3, with D possibly TRBD1 on 6 matching bases. The V gene lost 4 bases and the J gene lost 4 bases, with 12 bases spanning the gap. The CDR3 has 14 residues. Germline assignment: CDR1 SGHRS and CDR2 YFSETQ. The CDR3 nucleotides are TGCGCCAGCAGCCAACGGGGGGGCGGAAACACCATATATTTT. Amino acids: CASSQRGGGNTIYF.